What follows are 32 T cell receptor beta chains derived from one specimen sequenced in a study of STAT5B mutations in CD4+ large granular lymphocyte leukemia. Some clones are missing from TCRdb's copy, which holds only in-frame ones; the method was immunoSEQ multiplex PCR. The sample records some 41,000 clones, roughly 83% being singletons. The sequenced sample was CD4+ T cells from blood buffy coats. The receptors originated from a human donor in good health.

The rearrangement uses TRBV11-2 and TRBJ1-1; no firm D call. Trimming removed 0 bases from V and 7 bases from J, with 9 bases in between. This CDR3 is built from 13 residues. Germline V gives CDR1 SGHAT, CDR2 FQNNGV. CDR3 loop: CASSLDQLGEAFF. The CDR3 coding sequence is TGTGCCAGCAGCTTAGACCAGTTAGGTGAAGCTTTCTTT.

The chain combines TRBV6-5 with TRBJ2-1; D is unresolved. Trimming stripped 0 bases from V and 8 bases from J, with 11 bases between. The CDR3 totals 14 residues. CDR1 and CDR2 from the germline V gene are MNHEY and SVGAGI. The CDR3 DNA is TGTGCCAGCAGTTACTCGCCGGTTATCTATGAGCAGTTCTTC. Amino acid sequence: CASSYSPVIYEQFF.

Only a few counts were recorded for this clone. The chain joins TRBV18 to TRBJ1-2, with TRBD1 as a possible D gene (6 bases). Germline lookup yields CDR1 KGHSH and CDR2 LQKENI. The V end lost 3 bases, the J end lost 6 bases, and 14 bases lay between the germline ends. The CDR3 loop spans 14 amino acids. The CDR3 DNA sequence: TGTGCCAGCTCACCTAGACAGGAGGGAGATGGCTACACCTTC. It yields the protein CASSPRQEGDGYTF.

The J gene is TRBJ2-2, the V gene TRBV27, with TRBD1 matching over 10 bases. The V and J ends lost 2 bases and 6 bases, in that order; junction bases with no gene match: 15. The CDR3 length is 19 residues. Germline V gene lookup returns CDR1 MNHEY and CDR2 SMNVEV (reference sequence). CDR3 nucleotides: TGTGCCAGCAGTTTACCCGGTTCTCCGGGACAGGGGAGAGCCGGGGAGCTGTTTTTT. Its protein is CASSLPGSPGQGRAGELFF.

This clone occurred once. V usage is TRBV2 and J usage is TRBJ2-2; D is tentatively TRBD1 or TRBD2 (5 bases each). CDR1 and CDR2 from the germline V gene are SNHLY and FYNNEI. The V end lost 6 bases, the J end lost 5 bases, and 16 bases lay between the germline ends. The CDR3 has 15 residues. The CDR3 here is CASSARPGATGELFF. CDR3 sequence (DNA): TGTGCCAGCAGCGCCCGGCCCGGGGCTACCGGGGAGCTGTTTTTT.

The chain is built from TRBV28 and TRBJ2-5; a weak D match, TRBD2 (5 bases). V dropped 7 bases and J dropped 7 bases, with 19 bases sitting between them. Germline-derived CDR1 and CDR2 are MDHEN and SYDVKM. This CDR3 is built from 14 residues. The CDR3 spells CASTIGRDFGTQYF. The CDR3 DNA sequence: TGTGCCAGCACTATAGGGAGAGATTTCGGGACCCAGTACTTC. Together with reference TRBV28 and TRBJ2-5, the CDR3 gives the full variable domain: DVKVTQSSRYLVKRTGEKVFLECVQDMDHENMFWYRQDPGLGLRLIYFSYDVKMKEKGDIPEGYSVSREKKERFSLILESASTNQTSMYLCASTIGRDFGTQYFGPGTRLLVL.

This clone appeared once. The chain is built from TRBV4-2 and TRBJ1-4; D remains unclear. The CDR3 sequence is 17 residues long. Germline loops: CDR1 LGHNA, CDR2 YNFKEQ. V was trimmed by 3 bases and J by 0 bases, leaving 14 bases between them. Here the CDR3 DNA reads TGTGCCAGCAGCCATCCAACCACCGAAGCAACTAATGAAAAACTGTTTTTT. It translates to CASSHPTTEATNEKLFF.

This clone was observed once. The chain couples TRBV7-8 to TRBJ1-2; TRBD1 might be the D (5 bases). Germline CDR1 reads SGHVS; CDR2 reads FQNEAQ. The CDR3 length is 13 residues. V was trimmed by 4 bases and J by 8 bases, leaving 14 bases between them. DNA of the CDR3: TGTGCCAGCAGCTCGCAGGGCGTCGACGGCTACACCTTC. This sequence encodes CASSSQGVDGYTF. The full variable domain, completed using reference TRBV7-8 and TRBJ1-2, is GAGVSQSPRYKVAKRGQDVALRCDPISGHVSLFWYQQALGQGPEFLTYFQNEAQLDKSGLPSDRFFAERPEGSVSTLKIQRTQQEDSAVYLCASSSQGVDGYTFGSGTRLTVV.

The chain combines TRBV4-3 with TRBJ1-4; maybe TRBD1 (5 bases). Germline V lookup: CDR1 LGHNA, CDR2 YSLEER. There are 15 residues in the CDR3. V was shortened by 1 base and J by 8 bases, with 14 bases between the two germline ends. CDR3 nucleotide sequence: TGCGCCAGCAGCCAAGTTGGGGGAGTTGGGGAAAAACTGTTTTTT. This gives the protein CASSQVGGVGEKLFF.

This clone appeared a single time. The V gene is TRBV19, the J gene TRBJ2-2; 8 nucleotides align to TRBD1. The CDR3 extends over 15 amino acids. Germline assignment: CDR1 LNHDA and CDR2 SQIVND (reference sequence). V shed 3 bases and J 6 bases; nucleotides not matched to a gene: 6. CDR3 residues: CASSIRQGMSGELFF. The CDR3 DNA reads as TGTGCCAGTAGTATCCGACAGGGGATGTCCGGGGAGCTGTTTTTT.

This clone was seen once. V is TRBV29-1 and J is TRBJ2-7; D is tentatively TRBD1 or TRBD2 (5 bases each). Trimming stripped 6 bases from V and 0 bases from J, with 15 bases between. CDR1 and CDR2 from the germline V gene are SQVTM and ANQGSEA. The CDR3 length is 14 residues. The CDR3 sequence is CSVETGPPSYEQYF. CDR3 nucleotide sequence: TGCAGCGTCGAAACGGGGCCTCCCTCCTACGAGCAGTACTTC.

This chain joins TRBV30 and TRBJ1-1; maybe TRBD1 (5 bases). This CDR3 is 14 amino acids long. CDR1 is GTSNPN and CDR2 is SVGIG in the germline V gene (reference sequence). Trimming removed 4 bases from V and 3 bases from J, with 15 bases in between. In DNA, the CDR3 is TGTGCCTGGACAAGAGGGGCGGAGGACACTGAAGCTTTCTTT. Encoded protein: CAWTRGAEDTEAFF.

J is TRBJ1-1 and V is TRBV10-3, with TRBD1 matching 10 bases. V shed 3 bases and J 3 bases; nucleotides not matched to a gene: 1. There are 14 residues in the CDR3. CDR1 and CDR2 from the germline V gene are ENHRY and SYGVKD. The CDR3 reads CAISDGQGDTEAFF. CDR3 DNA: TGTGCCATCAGTGACGGACAGGGGGACACTGAAGCTTTCTTT.

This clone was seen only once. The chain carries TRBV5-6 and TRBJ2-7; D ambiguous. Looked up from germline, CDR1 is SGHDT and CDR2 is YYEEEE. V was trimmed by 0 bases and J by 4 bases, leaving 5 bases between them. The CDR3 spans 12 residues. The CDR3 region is CASSLDGYEQYF. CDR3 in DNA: TGTGCCAGCAGCTTGGATGGGTACGAGCAGTACTTC.

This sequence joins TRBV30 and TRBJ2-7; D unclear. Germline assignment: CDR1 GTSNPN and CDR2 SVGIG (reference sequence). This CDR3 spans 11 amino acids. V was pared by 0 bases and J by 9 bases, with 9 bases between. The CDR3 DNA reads TGTGCCTGGAGTGTTTTCTCCGGGCAGTACTTC. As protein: CAWSVFSGQYF.

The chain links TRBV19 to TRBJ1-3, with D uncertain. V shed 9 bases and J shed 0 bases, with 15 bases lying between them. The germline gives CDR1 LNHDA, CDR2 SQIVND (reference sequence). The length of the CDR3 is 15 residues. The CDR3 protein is CASTLQLRSGNTIYF. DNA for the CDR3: TGTGCCAGCACTTTACAGTTACGCTCTGGAAACACCATATATTTT.

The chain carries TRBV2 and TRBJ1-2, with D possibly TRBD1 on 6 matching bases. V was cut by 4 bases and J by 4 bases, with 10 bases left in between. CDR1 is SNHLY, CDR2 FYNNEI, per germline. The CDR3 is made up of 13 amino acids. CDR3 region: CASSGQDGYGYTF. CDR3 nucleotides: TGTGCCAGCAGTGGACAGGACGGCTATGGCTACACCTTC.

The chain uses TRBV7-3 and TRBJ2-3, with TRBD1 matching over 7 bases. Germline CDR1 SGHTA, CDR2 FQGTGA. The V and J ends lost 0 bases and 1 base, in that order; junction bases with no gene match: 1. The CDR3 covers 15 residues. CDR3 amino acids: CASSLTGQGTDTQYF. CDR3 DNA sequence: TGTGCCAGCAGCTTAACAGGACAGGGCACAGATACGCAGTATTTT.

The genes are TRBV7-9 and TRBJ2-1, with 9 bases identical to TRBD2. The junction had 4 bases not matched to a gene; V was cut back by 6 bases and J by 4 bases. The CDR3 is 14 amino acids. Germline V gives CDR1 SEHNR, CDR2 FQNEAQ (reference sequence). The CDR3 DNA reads TGTGCCAGCAGGTCCCTAGCGGGGTACAATGAGCAGTTCTTC. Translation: CASRSLAGYNEQFF.

DNA of the CDR3: TGTGCCAGTAGTATCCGGACGGGCGTTCTAGTATCTGATACGCAGTATTTT. It specifies CASSIRTGVLVSDTQYF. V gene TRBV19 combines with J gene TRBJ2-3; no clear D gene. Between the trimmed V and J ends, which lost 3 bases and 6 bases, there was a span of 22 bases. Germline loops: CDR1 LNHDA, CDR2 SQIVND (reference sequence). This CDR3 contains 17 residues.

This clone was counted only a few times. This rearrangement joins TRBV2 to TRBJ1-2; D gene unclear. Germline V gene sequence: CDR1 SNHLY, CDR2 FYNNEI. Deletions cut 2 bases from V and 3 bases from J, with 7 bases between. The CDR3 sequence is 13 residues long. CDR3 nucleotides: TGTGCCAGCAGTGAAACTGGGGACTATGGCTACACCTTC. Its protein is CASSETGDYGYTF.

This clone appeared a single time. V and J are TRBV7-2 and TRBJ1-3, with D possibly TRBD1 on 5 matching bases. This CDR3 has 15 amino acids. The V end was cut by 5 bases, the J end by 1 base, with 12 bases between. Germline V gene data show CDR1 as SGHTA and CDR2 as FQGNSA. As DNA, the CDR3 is TGTGCCAGCAGCCCCCGGACAACATCTGGAAACACCATATATTTT. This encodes CASSPRTTSGNTIYF. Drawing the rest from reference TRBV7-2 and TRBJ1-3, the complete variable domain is GAGVSQSPSNKVTEKGKDVELRCDPISGHTALYWYRQSLGQGLEFLIYFQGNSAPDKSGLPSDRFSAERTGGSVSTLTIQRTQQEDSAVYLCASSPRTTSGNTIYFGEGSWLTVV.

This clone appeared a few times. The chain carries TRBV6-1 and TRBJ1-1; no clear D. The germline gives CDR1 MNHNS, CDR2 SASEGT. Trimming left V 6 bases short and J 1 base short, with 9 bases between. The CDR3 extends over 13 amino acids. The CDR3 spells CASRVSGNTEAFF. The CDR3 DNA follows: TGTGCCAGCAGAGTAAGTGGGAACACTGAAGCTTTCTTT.

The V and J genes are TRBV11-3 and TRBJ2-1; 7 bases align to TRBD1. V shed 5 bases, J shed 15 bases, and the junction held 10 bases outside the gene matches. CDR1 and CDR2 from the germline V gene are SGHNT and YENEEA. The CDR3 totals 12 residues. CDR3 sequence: CASSEGQNKRFF. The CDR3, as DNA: TGTGCCAGCAGCGAGGGACAGAATAAGCGGTTCTTC.

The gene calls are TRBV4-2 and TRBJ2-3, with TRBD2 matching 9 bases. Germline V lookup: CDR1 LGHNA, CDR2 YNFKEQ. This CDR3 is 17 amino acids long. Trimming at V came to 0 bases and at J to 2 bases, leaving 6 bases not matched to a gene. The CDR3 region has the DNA TGTGCCAGCAGCCAAGATATGGCTAGCGGGACCACAGATACGCAGTATTTT. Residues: CASSQDMASGTTDTQYF.

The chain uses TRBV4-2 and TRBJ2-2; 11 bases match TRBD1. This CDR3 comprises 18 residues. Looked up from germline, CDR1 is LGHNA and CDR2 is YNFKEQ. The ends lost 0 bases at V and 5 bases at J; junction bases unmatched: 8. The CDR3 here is CASSQESRTGGMTGELFF. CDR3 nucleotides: TGTGCCAGCAGCCAAGAATCCCGGACAGGGGGCATGACCGGGGAGCTGTTTTTT.

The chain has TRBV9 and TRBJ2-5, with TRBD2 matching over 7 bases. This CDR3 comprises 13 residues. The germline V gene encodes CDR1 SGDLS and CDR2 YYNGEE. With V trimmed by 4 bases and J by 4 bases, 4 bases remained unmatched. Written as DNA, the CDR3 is TGTGCCAGCAGCCTAGCGGTCGGAGAGACCCAGTACTTC. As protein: CASSLAVGETQYF.

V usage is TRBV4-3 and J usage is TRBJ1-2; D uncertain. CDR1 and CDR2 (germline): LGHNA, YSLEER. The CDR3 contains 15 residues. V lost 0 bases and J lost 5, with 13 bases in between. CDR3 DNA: TGCGCCAGCAGCCAAGAGATCGAGACTTATTATGGCTACACCTTC. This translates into CASSQEIETYYGYTF.

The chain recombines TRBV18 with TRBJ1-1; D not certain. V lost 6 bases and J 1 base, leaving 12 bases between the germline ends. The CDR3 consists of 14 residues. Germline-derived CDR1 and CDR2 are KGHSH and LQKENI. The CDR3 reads CASSAVNGNTEAFF. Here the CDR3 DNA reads TGTGCCAGCTCTGCCGTAAATGGGAACACTGAAGCTTTCTTT.

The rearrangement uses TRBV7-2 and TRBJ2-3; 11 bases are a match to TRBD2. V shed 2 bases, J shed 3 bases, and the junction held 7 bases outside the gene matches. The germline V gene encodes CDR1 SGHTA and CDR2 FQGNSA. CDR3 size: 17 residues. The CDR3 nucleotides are TGTGCCAGCAGCTTACAACCCTTAGCGGGAGGGACAGATACGCAGTATTTT. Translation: CASSLQPLAGGTDTQYF. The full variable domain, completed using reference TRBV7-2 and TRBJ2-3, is GAGVSQSPSNKVTEKGKDVELRCDPISGHTALYWYRQSLGQGLEFLIYFQGNSAPDKSGLPSDRFSAERTGGSVSTLTIQRTQQEDSAVYLCASSLQPLAGGTDTQYFGPGTRLTVL.

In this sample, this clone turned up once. The CDR3 is CSVEENWGRETQYF. The DNA of the CDR3 is TGCAGCGTTGAAGAAAATTGGGGGCGAGAGACCCAGTACTTC. The chain recombines TRBV29-1 with TRBJ2-5, with D possibly being TRBD1 (6 bases). From germline, CDR1 is SQVTM and CDR2 ANQGSEA. The CDR3 has 14 amino acids. Between the trimmed V and J ends, which lost 0 bases and 4 bases, there was a span of 12 bases.

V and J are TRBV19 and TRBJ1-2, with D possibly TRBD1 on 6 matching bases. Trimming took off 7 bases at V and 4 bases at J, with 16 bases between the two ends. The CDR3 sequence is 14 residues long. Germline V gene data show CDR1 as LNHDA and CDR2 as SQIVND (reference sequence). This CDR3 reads CASTPRGTTYGYTF. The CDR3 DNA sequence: TGTGCCAGTACCCCTAGGGGGACAACCTATGGCTACACCTTC. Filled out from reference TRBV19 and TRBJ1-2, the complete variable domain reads DGGITQSPKYLFRKEGQNVTLSCEQNLNHDAMYWYRQDPGQGLRLIYYSQIVNDFQKGDIAEGYSVSREKKESFPLTVTSAQKNPTAFYLCASTPRGTTYGYTFGSGTRLTVV.